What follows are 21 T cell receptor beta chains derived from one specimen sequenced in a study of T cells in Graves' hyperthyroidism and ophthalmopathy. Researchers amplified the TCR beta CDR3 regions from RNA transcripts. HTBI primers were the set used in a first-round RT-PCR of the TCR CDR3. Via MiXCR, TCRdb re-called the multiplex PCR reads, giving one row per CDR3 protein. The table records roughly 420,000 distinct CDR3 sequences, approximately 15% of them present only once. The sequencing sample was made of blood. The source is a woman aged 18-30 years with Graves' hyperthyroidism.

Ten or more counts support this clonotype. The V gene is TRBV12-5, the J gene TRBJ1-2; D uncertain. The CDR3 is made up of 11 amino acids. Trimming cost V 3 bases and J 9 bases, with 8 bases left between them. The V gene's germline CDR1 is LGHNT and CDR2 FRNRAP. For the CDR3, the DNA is TGTGCTAGTGGTTTACCCGAAAGCTACACCTTC. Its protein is CASGLPESYTF.

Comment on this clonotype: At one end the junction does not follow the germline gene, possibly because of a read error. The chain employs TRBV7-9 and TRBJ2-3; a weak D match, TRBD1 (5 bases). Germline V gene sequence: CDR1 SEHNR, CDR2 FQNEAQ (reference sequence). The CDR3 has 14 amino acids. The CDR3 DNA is TGTGCCAGCAGCGTAGCAGGGCTCACAGATACGCAGTATTTT. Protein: CASSVAGLTDTQYF.

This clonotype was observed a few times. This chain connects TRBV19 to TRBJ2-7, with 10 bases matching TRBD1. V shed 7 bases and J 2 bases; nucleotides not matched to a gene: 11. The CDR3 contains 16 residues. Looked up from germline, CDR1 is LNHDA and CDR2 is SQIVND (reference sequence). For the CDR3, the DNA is TGTGCCAGTATGGAAAGTGGGACAGGGGTTGCCTACGAGCAGTACTTC. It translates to CASMESGTGVAYEQYF.

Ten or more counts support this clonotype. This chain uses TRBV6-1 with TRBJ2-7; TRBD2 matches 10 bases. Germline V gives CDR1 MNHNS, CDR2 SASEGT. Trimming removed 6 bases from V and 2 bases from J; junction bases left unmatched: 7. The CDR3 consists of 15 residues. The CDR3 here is CASRPRTSGTYEQYF. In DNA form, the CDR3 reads TGTGCCAGCAGACCCCGGACTAGCGGAACCTACGAGCAGTACTTC.

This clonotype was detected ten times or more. This chain's CDR3 is CSASQSQGPGELFF. DNA for the CDR3: TGCAGTGCTAGTCAGTCTCAGGGTCCCGGGGAGCTGTTTTTT. The chain couples TRBV20-1 to TRBJ2-2; a possible D gene is TRBD1 (5 bases). V gave up 3 bases and J gave up 6 bases, with 14 bases separating them. Germline-derived CDR1 and CDR2 are DFQATT and SNEGSKA (reference sequence). The CDR3 has 14 amino acids.

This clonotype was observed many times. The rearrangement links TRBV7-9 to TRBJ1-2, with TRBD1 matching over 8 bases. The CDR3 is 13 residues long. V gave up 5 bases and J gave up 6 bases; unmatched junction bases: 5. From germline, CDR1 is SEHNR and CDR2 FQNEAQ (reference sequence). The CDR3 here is CASSVTGVDGYTF. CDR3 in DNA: TGTGCCAGCAGCGTGACAGGGGTCGATGGCTACACCTTC.

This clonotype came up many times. The CDR3 DNA follows: TGTGCCAGCAGCGTAGAGGACCTGGGGACCCAGTACTTC. This encodes CASSVEDLGTQYF. The rearrangement links TRBV9 to TRBJ2-5, with unresolved D. CDR1 SGDLS and CDR2 YYNGEE come from the germline V gene. CDR3 length: 13 amino acids. Trimming removed 0 bases at V and 7 bases at J, with 10 bases between.

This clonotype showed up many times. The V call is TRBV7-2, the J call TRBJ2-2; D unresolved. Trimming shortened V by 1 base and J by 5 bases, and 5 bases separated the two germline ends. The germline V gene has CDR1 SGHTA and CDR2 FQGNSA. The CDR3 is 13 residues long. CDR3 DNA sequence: TGTGCCAGCAGCTTAGATGTGACCGGGGAGCTGTTTTTT. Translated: CASSLDVTGELFF.

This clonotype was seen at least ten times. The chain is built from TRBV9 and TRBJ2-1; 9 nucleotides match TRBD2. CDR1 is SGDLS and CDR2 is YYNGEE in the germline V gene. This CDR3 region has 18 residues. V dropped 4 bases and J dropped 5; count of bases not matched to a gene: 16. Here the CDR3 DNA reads TGTGCCAGCAGCCCTCGAGGCGGGGGGACTAGCAATCACAATGAGCAGTTCTTC. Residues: CASSPRGGGTSNHNEQFF.

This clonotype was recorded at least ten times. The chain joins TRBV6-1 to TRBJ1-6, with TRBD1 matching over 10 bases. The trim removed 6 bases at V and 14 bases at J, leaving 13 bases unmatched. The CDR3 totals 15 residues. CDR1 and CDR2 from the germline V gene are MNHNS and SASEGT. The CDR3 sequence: CASSSSGTGAEALHF. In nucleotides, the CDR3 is TGTGCCAGCAGCTCGTCCGGGACAGGGGCCGAGGCCCTCCACTTT.

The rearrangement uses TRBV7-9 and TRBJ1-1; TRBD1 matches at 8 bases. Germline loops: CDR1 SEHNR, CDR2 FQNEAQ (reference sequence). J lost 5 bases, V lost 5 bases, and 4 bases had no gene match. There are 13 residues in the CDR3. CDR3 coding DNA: TGTGCCAGCAGCCAGGGGGCGGAAACTGAAGCTTTCTTT. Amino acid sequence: CASSQGAETEAFF.

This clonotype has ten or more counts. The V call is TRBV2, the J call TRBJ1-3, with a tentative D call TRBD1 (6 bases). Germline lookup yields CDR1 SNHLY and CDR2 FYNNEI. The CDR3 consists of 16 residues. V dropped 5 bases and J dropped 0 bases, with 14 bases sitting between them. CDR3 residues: CASSPDGQSSGNTIYF. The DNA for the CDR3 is TGTGCCAGCAGTCCAGACGGACAGAGCTCTGGAAACACCATATATTTT.

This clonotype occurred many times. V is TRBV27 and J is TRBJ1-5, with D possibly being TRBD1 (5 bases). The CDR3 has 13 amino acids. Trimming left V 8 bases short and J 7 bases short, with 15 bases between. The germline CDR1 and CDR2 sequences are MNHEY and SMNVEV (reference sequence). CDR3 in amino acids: CASGPRVMQPQHF. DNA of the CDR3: TGTGCCAGCGGCCCCAGGGTTATGCAGCCCCAGCATTTT.

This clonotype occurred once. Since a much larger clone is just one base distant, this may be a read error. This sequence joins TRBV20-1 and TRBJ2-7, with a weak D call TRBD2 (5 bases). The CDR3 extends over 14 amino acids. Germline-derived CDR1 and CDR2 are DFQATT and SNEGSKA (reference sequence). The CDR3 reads CSTRNTGFGVEQYF. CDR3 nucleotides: TGCAGTACTAGAAACACTGGATTTGGAGTCGAGCAGTACTTC.

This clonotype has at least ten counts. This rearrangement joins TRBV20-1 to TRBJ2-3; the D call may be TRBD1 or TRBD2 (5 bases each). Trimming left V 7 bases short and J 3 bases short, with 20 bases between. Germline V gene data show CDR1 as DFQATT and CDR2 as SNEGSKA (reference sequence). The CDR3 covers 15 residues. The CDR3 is CSGQDGTWGTDTQYF. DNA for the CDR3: TGCAGTGGGCAAGATGGGACCTGGGGGACAGATACGCAGTATTTT.

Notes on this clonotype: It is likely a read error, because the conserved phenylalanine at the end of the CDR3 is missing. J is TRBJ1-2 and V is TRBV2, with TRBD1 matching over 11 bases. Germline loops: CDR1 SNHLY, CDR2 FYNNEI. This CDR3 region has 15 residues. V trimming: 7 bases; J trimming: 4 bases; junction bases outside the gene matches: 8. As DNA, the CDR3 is TGTGCCAGCATGAAGGACAGGGGGCGCGCCTATGGCTACACCCTC. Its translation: CASMKDRGRAYGYTL.

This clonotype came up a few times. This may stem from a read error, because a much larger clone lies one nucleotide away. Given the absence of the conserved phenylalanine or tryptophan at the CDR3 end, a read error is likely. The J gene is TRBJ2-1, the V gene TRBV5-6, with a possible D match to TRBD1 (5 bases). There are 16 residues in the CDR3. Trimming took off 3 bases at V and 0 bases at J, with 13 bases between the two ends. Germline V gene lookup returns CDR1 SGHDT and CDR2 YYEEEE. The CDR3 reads CASSSYRLRSYNEQFL. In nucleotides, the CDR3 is TGTGCCAGCAGCTCATACAGGCTCCGCTCCTACAATGAGCAGTTCCTC.

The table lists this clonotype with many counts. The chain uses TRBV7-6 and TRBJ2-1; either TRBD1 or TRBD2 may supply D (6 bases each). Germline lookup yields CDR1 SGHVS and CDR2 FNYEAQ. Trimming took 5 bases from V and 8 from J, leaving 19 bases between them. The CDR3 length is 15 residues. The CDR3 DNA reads TGTGCCAGCAGCCACAGGGCTAGCGCATACGATGAGCAGTTCTTC. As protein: CASSHRASAYDEQFF.

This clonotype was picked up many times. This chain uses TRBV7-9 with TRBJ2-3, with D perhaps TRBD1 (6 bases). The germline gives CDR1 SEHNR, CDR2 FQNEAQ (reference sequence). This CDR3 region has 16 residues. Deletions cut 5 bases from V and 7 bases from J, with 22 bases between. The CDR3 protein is CASSVTRTDPIHTQYF. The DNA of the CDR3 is TGTGCCAGCAGCGTTACTCGGACAGACCCCATCCATACGCAGTATTTT.

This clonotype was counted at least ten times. CDR3 nucleotides: TGTGCCACCAGCACTCAGACAGGGGGCGTCTACGAGCAGTACTTC. Residues: CATSTQTGGVYEQYF. The J gene is TRBJ2-7, the V gene TRBV15, with 10 bases lining up with TRBD1. This CDR3 spans 15 amino acids. Germline V gene lookup returns CDR1 LNHNV and CDR2 YYDKDF (reference sequence). With 4 bases clipped from V and 3 bases from J, the junction kept 6 bases outside the gene matches. Full variable domain (rest looked up from reference TRBV15 and TRBJ2-7): DAMVIQNPRYQVTQFGKPVTLSCSQTLNHNVMYWYQQKSSQAPKLLFHYYDKDFNNEADTPDNFQSRRPNTSFCFLDIRSPGLGDTAMYLCATSTQTGGVYEQYFGPGTRLTVT.

The CDR3 here is CSVPGLADNEQFF. The CDR3 DNA reads TGCAGCGTCCCGGGACTAGCGGACAATGAGCAGTTCTTC. The rearrangement joins TRBV29-1 to TRBJ2-1, with TRBD2 matching 11 bases. The CDR3 contains 13 residues. Germline CDR1 and CDR2: SQVTM and ANQGSEA. The V segment lost 6 bases and the J segment 5 bases; nucleotides outside the gene matches: 3.